Below, 24 T cell receptor beta chains from the same sample are listed, as sequenced in a study of cytomegalovirus exposure and HLA in healthy donors (dated by TCRdb to about 2017). Library construction relied on the immunoSEQ multiplex PCR assay. TCRdb took over this immuneACCESS table, retaining in-frame rearrangements with V and J assigned. Such tables are incomplete; in checked studies, under half of the missing clones stem from an unresolved V gene, and the remainder is unexplained. Across this sample there are about 130,000 clones, with about 88% seen only once. Jointly, the top ten make up 9% of the sample. The material sequenced was PBMCs. These TCRs come from a woman younger than 35 in good health and CMV-seropositive.

The rearrangement links TRBV5-1 to TRBJ2-2; weak D call: TRBD2 (5 bases). This CDR3 is built from 16 residues. CDR1 and CDR2 from the germline V gene are SGHRS and YFSETQ. V dropped 4 bases and J dropped 0 bases, with 13 bases sitting between them. CDR3 nucleotide sequence: TGCGCCAGCAGCGTCGAGGGCTCCACGAACACCGGGGAGCTGTTTTTT. The encoded protein is CASSVEGSTNTGELFF.

This clone turned up a few times. The chain links TRBV4-2 to TRBJ2-5; 7 bases map to TRBD2. V lost 1 base, J lost 4 bases, and 9 bases stayed unmatched. The germline gives CDR1 LGHNA, CDR2 YNFKEQ. The CDR3 spans 16 residues. The CDR3 nucleotides read TGTGCCAGCAGCCAAGTGACCCAAGCGGGGTTAGAGACCCAGTACTTC. It codes for CASSQVTQAGLETQYF.

This clone was seen just once. The chain is built from TRBV2 and TRBJ1-4, with TRBD1 matching over 10 bases. Germline V gene sequence: CDR1 SNHLY, CDR2 FYNNEI. V shed 3 bases and J 8 bases; nucleotides not matched to a gene: 3. There are 14 residues in the CDR3. For the CDR3, the DNA is TGTGCCAGCAGTGAGGGGACAGGGGAGGAAAAACTGTTTTTT. It is translated as CASSEGTGEEKLFF.

V is TRBV5-1 and J is TRBJ2-2; D gene uncertain. Germline-derived CDR1 and CDR2 are SGHRS and YFSETQ. Trimming cost V 0 bases and J 1 base, with 10 bases left between them. The CDR3 length is 16 residues. The CDR3 coding sequence is TGCGCCAGCAGCTTGGATGACACGATGAACACCGGGGAGCTGTTTTTT. Encoded protein: CASSLDDTMNTGELFF.

The chain is built from TRBV7-2 and TRBJ1-2; 7 bases line up with TRBD1. This CDR3 region has 13 residues. Trimming removed 5 bases from V and 7 bases from J; junction bases left unmatched: 7. Germline values: CDR1 SGHTA, CDR2 FQGNSA. The CDR3 coding sequence is TGTGCCAGCAGCGACCATAACAGGGGTGGCTACACCTTC. Translated, it gives CASSDHNRGGYTF.

The gene calls are TRBV7-6 and TRBJ2-5, with D possibly being TRBD1 (6 bases). Trimming removed 4 bases at V and 0 bases at J, with 12 bases between. The CDR3 has 15 residues. In germline, CDR1 is SGHVS, CDR2 FNYEAQ. The CDR3 nucleotides read TGTGCCAGCAGCTCAGGGGTAGGGAACCAAGAGACCCAGTACTTC. Protein: CASSSGVGNQETQYF.

This clone was counted a single time. The V call is TRBV30, the J call TRBJ2-7; TRBD2 might be the D (7 bases). CDR3 length: 12 amino acids. Germline V CDR1 and CDR2: GTSNPN, SVGIG (reference sequence). The V end was cut by 8 bases, the J end by 5 bases, with 16 bases between. Here the CDR3 DNA reads TGTGCCGGGGGGGCGGATCAGGACGAGCAGTACTTC. Amino acids: CAGGADQDEQYF.

The gene calls are TRBV30 and TRBJ2-7; perhaps TRBD1 as D (6 bases). The V end lost 0 bases, the J end lost 2 bases, and 11 bases lay between the germline ends. Germline assignment: CDR1 GTSNPN and CDR2 SVGIG (reference sequence). The CDR3 extends over 14 amino acids. CDR3 residues: CAWSVLGGPYEQYF. The CDR3 coding sequence is TGTGCCTGGAGTGTATTAGGGGGTCCCTACGAGCAGTACTTC.

The chain couples TRBV5-6 to TRBJ1-1; perhaps TRBD1 as D (6 bases). Trimming cost V 5 bases and J 1 base, with 18 bases left between them. The CDR3 spans 16 residues. The germline CDR1 and CDR2 sequences are SGHDT and YYEEEE. The CDR3 loop is CASSSGQGIRNTEAFF. The CDR3 DNA is TGTGCCAGCAGTTCGGGGCAGGGGATAAGGAACACTGAAGCTTTCTTT.

This chain connects TRBV4-1 to TRBJ1-2; D possibly corresponds to TRBD1 (5 bases). This CDR3 contains 16 residues. In germline, CDR1 is MGHRA, CDR2 YSYEKL. Trimming pared 0 bases from V and 5 bases from J, leaving 16 bases between. The CDR3 region is CASSQEGGIRGYGYTF. The CDR3, as DNA: TGCGCCAGCAGCCAAGAGGGGGGAATTCGGGGTTATGGCTACACCTTC.

V is TRBV5-4 and J is TRBJ2-2; no reliable D call. The CDR3 runs to 11 residues. V lost 7 bases and J 6 bases, leaving 7 bases between the germline ends. Germline CDR1 is SGHNT and CDR2 is YYREEE (reference sequence). Here the CDR3 reads CASLDSGELFF. The DNA of the CDR3 is TGTGCCAGCCTCGACTCCGGGGAGCTGTTTTTT.

The J gene is TRBJ2-5, the V gene TRBV7-6, with 11 bases fitting TRBD2. The CDR3 spans 18 residues. The V gene's germline CDR1 is SGHVS and CDR2 FNYEAQ. After removal of 5 bases from V and 5 bases from J, the junction contained 16 bases not matched to a gene. CDR3 DNA: TGTGCCAGCAGCGACCTGGGGCTAGCGGGGGGCCTCGGGGAGACCCAGTACTTC. Amino acid sequence: CASSDLGLAGGLGETQYF. Full variable domain (outside the CDR3, taken from reference TRBV7-6 and TRBJ2-5): GAGVSQSPRYKVTKRGQDVALRCDPISGHVSLYWYRQALGQGPEFLTYFNYEAQQDKSGLPNDRFSAERPEGSISTLTIQRTEQRDSAMYRCASSDLGLAGGLGETQYFGPGTRLLVL.

The chain has TRBV7-2 and TRBJ1-6, with TRBD1 matching over 7 bases. Losses at the gene ends were 3 bases for V and 6 bases for J; bases not matched to a gene: 5. Germline CDR1 reads SGHTA; CDR2 reads FQGNSA. The CDR3 totals 15 residues. CDR3 DNA sequence: TGTGCCAGCAGCTTGTCTCAGGGGGTTAATTCACCCCTCCACTTT. This translates into CASSLSQGVNSPLHF.

The chain carries TRBV6-4 and TRBJ2-2; TRBD1 might be the D (7 bases). The germline V gene has CDR1 MRHNA and CDR2 SNTAGT. This CDR3 spans 12 amino acids. V lost 8 bases to trimming and J lost 6 bases, with 10 bases between them. For the CDR3, the DNA is TGTGCCAGCCGGAGGGGGCCCGGGGAGCTGTTTTTT. Translated, it gives CASRRGPGELFF.

The chain couples TRBV29-1 to TRBJ1-2, with D uncertain. Germline lookup yields CDR1 SQVTM and CDR2 ANQGSEA. Trimming took 4 bases from V and 2 from J, leaving 8 bases between them. The CDR3 loop spans 12 amino acids. The CDR3 sequence is CSVGGGNYGYTF. The CDR3 DNA is TGCAGCGTTGGAGGCGGAAACTATGGCTACACCTTC. The full variable domain, in which reference TRBV29-1 and TRBJ1-2 provide the parts outside the CDR3, is SAVISQKPSRDICQRGTSLTIQCQVDSQVTMMFWYRQQPGQSLTLIATANQGSEATYESGFVIDKFPISRPNLTFSTLTVSNMSPEDSSIYLCSVGGGNYGYTFGSGTRLTVV.

This chain connects TRBV30 to TRBJ1-1, with D possibly TRBD1 on 5 matching bases. The CDR3 contains 14 residues. The germline gives CDR1 GTSNPN, CDR2 SVGIG (reference sequence). The germline V and J ends were trimmed by 3 bases and 3 bases, with 14 bases remaining between them. The CDR3 DNA reads TGTGCCTGGAGCCGGGACTCGGGGGACACTGAAGCTTTCTTT. Amino acids: CAWSRDSGDTEAFF. Supplemented by reference TRBV30 and TRBJ1-1, the full variable domain reads SQTIHQWPATLVQPVGSPLSLECTVEGTSNPNLYWYRQAAGRGLQLLFYSVGIGQISSEVPQNLSASRPQDRQFILSSKKLLLSDSGFYLCAWSRDSGDTEAFFGQGTRLTVV.

This chain connects TRBV19 to TRBJ2-3; 9 positions match TRBD2. CDR1 is LNHDA, CDR2 SQIVND, per germline (reference sequence). The CDR3 is 16 amino acids. V gave up 2 bases and J gave up 6 bases; unmatched junction bases: 9. The CDR3 sequence: CASSISERGDLDTQYF. The CDR3 coding sequence is TGTGCCAGTAGTATAAGTGAGCGGGGGGACCTCGATACGCAGTATTTT.

The V call is TRBV2, the J call TRBJ1-2; D gene ambiguous. Germline V gene sequence: CDR1 SNHLY, CDR2 FYNNEI. This CDR3 region has 13 residues. V dropped 0 bases and J dropped 7 bases, with 9 bases sitting between them. CDR3 sequence reads: CASSEALRVGYTF. CDR3 coding DNA: TGTGCCAGCAGTGAAGCGCTGAGGGTTGGCTACACCTTC.

This sequence joins TRBV12-5 and TRBJ1-1, with 7 bases that match TRBD1. With 2 bases clipped from V and 0 bases from J, the junction kept 12 bases outside the gene matches. CDR1 is LGHNT and CDR2 is FRNRAP in the germline V gene. There are 18 residues in the CDR3. The CDR3 spells CASGLSPDRALVNTEAFF. The CDR3 nucleotides read TGTGCTAGTGGTTTGTCCCCCGACAGGGCGCTTGTGAACACTGAAGCTTTCTTT.

The CDR3 DNA follows: TGTGCCATCTTAACCCGGGACAGGGGTAATGAGCAGTTCTTC. Protein product: CAILTRDRGNEQFF. This rearrangement joins TRBV5-4 to TRBJ2-1; TRBD1 matches at 10 bases. The CDR3 is made up of 14 amino acids. CDR1 SGHNT and CDR2 YYREEE come from the germline V gene (reference sequence). The junction had 10 bases not matched to a gene; V was cut back by 9 bases and J by 7 bases.

This clone was counted once. The chain uses TRBV10-2 and TRBJ1-5; D not certain. CDR1 WSHSY and CDR2 SAAADI come from the germline V gene. The germline V and J ends were trimmed by 0 bases and 7 bases, with 16 bases remaining between them. The CDR3 extends over 16 amino acids. In nucleotides, the CDR3 is TGCGCCAGCAGTGAGTCGGGAGGGCGGACGATCCAGCCCCAGCATTTT. It translates to CASSESGGRTIQPQHF.

The gene calls are TRBV28 and TRBJ1-4; maybe TRBD1 (6 bases). Germline V lookup: CDR1 MDHEN, CDR2 SYDVKM. Trimming removed 7 bases from V and 2 bases from J, with 14 bases in between. This CDR3 is built from 15 residues. CDR3 region: CASNEAGATNEKLFF. CDR3 sequence (DNA): TGTGCCAGCAACGAAGCGGGGGCCACTAATGAAAAACTGTTTTTT.

CDR3 sequence: CASSLAAATDIQYF. The CDR3, as DNA: TGTGCCAGCAGCTTAGCCGCGGCTACTGACATTCAGTACTTC. The chain has TRBV7-9 and TRBJ2-4; no definite D call. CDR1 is SEHNR, CDR2 FQNEAQ, per germline (reference sequence). Trimming removed 0 bases at V and 8 bases at J, with 11 bases between. The CDR3 runs 14 residues.

J is TRBJ1-5 and V is TRBV5-5; D remains ambiguous. The ends were cut back, 0 bases at V and 4 bases at J, with 5 bases in the middle. CDR1 and CDR2 from the germline V gene are SGHKS and YYEKEE (reference sequence). The CDR3 extends over 13 amino acids. In DNA form, the CDR3 reads TGTGCCAGCAGCTTGGTGAGAAATCAGCCCCAGCATTTT. Translated: CASSLVRNQPQHF. Full variable domain (missing parts from reference TRBV5-5 and TRBJ1-5): DAGVTQSPTHLIKTRGQQVTLRCSPISGHKSVSWYQQVLGQGPQFIFQYYEKEERGRGNFPDRFSARQFPNYSSELNVNALLLGDSALYLCASSLVRNQPQHFGDGTRLSIL.